This paragraph covers one T cell receptor beta chain sequence. Profiling relied on immunoSEQ multiplex PCR, and the TCRdb table lists in-frame clones only, not all of them. The table includes 45,000 to 60,000 clones, nearly 90% detected once. The sample originates from a study of PD-L1 blockade in urothelial cancer. CDR1 and CDR2 (germline): PRHDT, FYEKMQ (reference sequence). The J segment lost 8 bases and the V segment lost 3 bases, leaving 4 bases of the junction unmatched. There are 13 residues in the CDR3. The specimen was PBMCs, collected around atezolizumab (anti-PD-L1) treatment. The sequence was obtained from a man in his sixties with urothelial cancer. The V and J genes are TRBV13 and TRBJ1-1; 9 bases are a match to TRBD1. CDR3 in amino acids: CASSFRQGGEAFF. CDR3 bases: TGTGCCAGCAGCTTTAGACAGGGGGGAGAAGCTTTCTTT.